This T cell receptor beta chain was identified during a study of tumor-infiltrating lymphocytes in localized non-small cell lung cancer. About the research overall: Some samples were collected after neoadjuvant chemotherapy; smokers, never-smokers and several histologies were included. Tumor tissue and non-adjacent uninvolved lung came from each patient. The study, taken as a whole, reports: Not all patients were TCR sequenced, owing to tissue quantity. No link was found between tumor T-cell fraction and recurrence-free survival.

Sequenced by immunoSEQ multiplex PCR; TCRdb stores in-frame clones only, minus some. The sample lists 8,000 to 10,000 clones; 70% to 80% were seen once. About this clone itself: The antigen remains undetermined.

V was clipped by 4 bases and J by 8 bases, with 14 bases between them. The germline V gene encodes CDR1 SQVTM and CDR2 ANQGSEA. This CDR3 region has 12 residues. Sequenced material: lung tumor tissue. The rearrangement joins TRBV29-1 to TRBJ1-2, with TRBD1 as a possible D gene (5 bases). This receptor was obtained from a human donor with non-small cell lung cancer. The CDR3 loop is CSVVSGDSGYTF. CDR3 DNA sequence: TGCAGCGTTGTGTCGGGGGATAGCGGCTACACCTTC.